This TCR beta chain was recovered during a study of blood T cell repertoires in COVID-19. At the level of the study: Sites across the United States, Italy and Spain contributed samples from acute and convalescent COVID-19. PBMCs, B-cell-depleted T cells, or T cells provided the cDNA or gDNA that made up the material.

Clones were sequenced by immunoSEQ multiplex PCR, and TCRdb holds only the in-frame ones, with some missing. Found here are around 190,000 clones, approximately 82% of them singletons; the top ten hold about 13%. The CDR3 totals 14 residues. Looked up from germline, CDR1 is SGHTA and CDR2 is FQGNSA. V lost 3 bases, J lost 4 bases, and 2 bases stayed unmatched. Sequencing used peripheral blood. The chain employs TRBV7-2 and TRBJ2-2; the match to TRBD1 covers 7 bases. This TCR came from a human donor in a cohort sampled during active COVID-19. CDR3 region: CASSLTGITGELFF. CDR3 in DNA: TGTGCCAGCAGCTTGACAGGGATCACCGGGGAGCTGTTTTTT. The variable domain in full, with the rest retrieved from reference TRBV7-2 and TRBJ2-2, is GAGVSQSPSNKVTEKGKDVELRCDPISGHTALYWYRQSLGQGLEFLIYFQGNSAPDKSGLPSDRFSAERTGGSVSTLTIQRTQQEDSAVYLCASSLTGITGELFFGEGSRLTVL.